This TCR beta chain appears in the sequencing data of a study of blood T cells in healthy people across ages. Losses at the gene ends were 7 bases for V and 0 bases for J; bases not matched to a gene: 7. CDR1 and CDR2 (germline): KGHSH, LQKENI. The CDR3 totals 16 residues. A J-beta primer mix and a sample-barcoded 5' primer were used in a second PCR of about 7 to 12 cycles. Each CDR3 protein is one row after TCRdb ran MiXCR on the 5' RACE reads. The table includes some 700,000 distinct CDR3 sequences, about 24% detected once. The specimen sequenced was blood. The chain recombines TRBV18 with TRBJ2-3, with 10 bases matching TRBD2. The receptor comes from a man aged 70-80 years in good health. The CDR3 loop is CASCQQLAGSTDTQYF. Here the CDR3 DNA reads TGTGCCAGCTGCCAACAACTAGCGGGAAGCACAGATACGCAGTATTTT. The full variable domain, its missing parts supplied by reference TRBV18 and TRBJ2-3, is NAGVMQNPRHLVRRRGQEARLRCSPMKGHSHVYWYRQLPEEGLKFMVYLQKENIIDESGMPKERFSAEFPKEGPSILRIQQVVRGDSAAYFCASCQQLAGSTDTQYFGPGTRLTVL.